The clone carrying this T cell receptor (beta chain) has ten or more counts. This sample was included in a study of molecular identifiers for immune sequencing clone quantification. Previously published methods and listed TCR primers were used for the bulk TCR libraries. TCRdb reanalysed the PCR reads using MiXCR and keeps one entry per CDR3 protein. The sample holds about 97,000 distinct CDR3 sequences; 20% to 25% are singletons and the top ten take roughly 0.94%. Sorted inputs of about 19,000 to 1,000,000 cells, with 10%, 30% or 50% RNA, yielded naive CD8 libraries. Sorting defined naive CD8 T cells as CD8+CD4-CCR7+CD45RA+. Germline loops: CDR1 SEHNR, CDR2 FQNEAQ (reference sequence). The CDR3 covers 14 residues. The ends were cut back, 5 bases at V and 5 bases at J, with 15 bases in the middle.

The sequence was obtained from a human donor in good health. Some libraries in this study had Jurkat cell RNA spiked in. The specimen was naive CD8+ T cells from blood, with Jurkat cell RNA spiked in. Subset reported: FACS-sorted CD8+CD4-CCR7+CD45RA+ naive T cells. This chain connects TRBV7-9 to TRBJ1-1; D uncertain. CDR3 in amino acids: CASSPRSGETEAFF. The CDR3 nucleotides are TGTGCCAGCAGCCCACGATCAGGTGAAACTGAAGCTTTCTTT.